This TCR beta chain appears in the sequencing data of a study of beta chain features in type 1 diabetes. Notes on the study in general: TCRB CDR3 length was moderately but significantly reduced in all four CD4+ subsets of Type 1 diabetes patients.

The CDR3 length is 14 residues. Looked up from germline, CDR1 is SNHLY and CDR2 is FYNNEI. Trimming removed 8 bases at V and 0 bases at J, with 10 bases between. Remarks on this clone: What it binds is unknown.

The investigators reverse transcribed all of the isolated RNA, so they sequenced expressed TCRB transcripts. Assay used: immunoSEQ multiplex PCR; TCRdb lists only in-frame clones, some missing. The repertoire includes over 200,000 clones, about a tenth of them detected once, and over 0.015% sits in the top ten. V gene TRBV2 combines with J gene TRBJ2-2, with D perhaps matching TRBD1 (5 bases). Specimen: naive CD4+ T cells from blood. The TCR sequence derives from a man aged 30-40 years with type 1 diabetes. This chain's CDR3 is CASVRGTNTGELFF. The CDR3 nucleotides are TGTGCCAGCGTAAGGGGAACGAACACCGGGGAGCTGTTTTTT.